Listed below are T cell receptor beta chains from one sample, sequenced in a study of radiotherapy plus CTLA-4 blockade in lung cancer. Profiling relied on immunoSEQ multiplex PCR, and the TCRdb table lists in-frame clones only, not all of them. The repertoire consists of 95,000 to 150,000 clones, with approximately 90% occurring once and the leading ten covering more than 6.5%. The sample in question was peripheral blood, obtained from a patient treated with radiotherapy plus ipilimumab. The receptors derive from a human donor with non-small cell lung cancer that progressed on radiotherapy plus ipilimumab. CDR3s include the opening cysteine and the closing phenylalanine or tryptophan. Fields, in order: CDR3 DNA, CDR3 protein, V gene, J gene, D gene, clone size, CDR3 length. The D gene is left open where the match is weak. Part of the rows lack a size; the others show once, few, many or a class for expanded clones.

TGCAGTGCTCCATATGGGGCGGGGGCTTTCTTT	CSAPYGAGAFF	TRBV20-1	TRBJ1-1	-	-	11
TGTGCCAGCCGCCTCGGGCAGGGCGATATCAGGGAGCTGTTTTTT	CASRLGQGDIRELFF	TRBV7-9	TRBJ2-2	-	-	15
TGTGCCAGTAGTATAGTAGGGGGCACTGAAGCTTTCTTT	CASSIVGGTEAFF	TRBV19	TRBJ1-1	-	-	13
TGTGCCAGCAGCCTCCGAGGGGGACGGCAAACTCCCGGGGAGCTGTTTTTT	CASSLRGGRQTPGELFF	TRBV7-9	TRBJ2-2	-	-	17
TGTGCCAGCAGCTTAGGCGCTAGCGGGAGCGACGAGCAGTACTTC	CASSLGASGSDEQYF	TRBV7-6	TRBJ2-7	TRBD2	-	15
TGTGCCAGTAGTCGAAGAAGCGGACCCGCCTACGAGCAGTACTTC	CASSRRSGPAYEQYF	TRBV19	TRBJ2-7	-	-	15
TGTGCCAGTAGCCAACCGGGACTCTTCAATCAGCCCCAGCATTTT	CASSQPGLFNQPQHF	TRBV19	TRBJ1-5	-	-	15
TGTGCCAGCAGCCAAGACCTGGCAGGTACTATCTACAATGAGCAGTTCTTC	CASSQDLAGTIYNEQFF	TRBV4-2	TRBJ2-1	-	-	17
TGTGCCAGTAGTTTGGGGTTAGGTAACACTGAAGCTTTCTTT	CASSLGLGNTEAFF	TRBV19	TRBJ1-1	-	-	14
TGTGCCAGCGCGTCGGTCAGCGGGATGTACAATGAGCAGTTCTTC	CASASVSGMYNEQFF	TRBV27	TRBJ2-1	TRBD2	-	15
TGTGCCAGCAGCTTAGGTGGACTAGCTCGGTATGAGCAGTTCTTC	CASSLGGLARYEQFF	TRBV11-2	TRBJ2-1	TRBD2	once	15
TGTGCCAGTAAGGGCAGCTCCACAGATACGCAGTATTTT	CASKGSSTDTQYF	TRBV19	TRBJ2-3	-	-	13
TGTGCCAGCAGCCAAGACAGAGGCTATGGCTACACCTTC	CASSQDRGYGYTF	TRBV7-3	TRBJ1-2	-	-	13
TGTGCCAGTAGTATACTCGGAACCTCGGAAAATGAAAAACTGTTTTTT	CASSILGTSENEKLFF	TRBV19	TRBJ1-4	-	few	16
TGTGCCAGCAGTACGCGGGAGCATGGCTACACCTTC	CASSTREHGYTF	TRBV2	TRBJ1-2	-	-	12
TGCGCCAGCAGCTTGAATCGAGAAAAACTGTTTTTT	CASSLNREKLFF	TRBV5-1	TRBJ1-4	-	-	12
TGTGCCAGCAGCTTAGGTCTAGCGGGGACAAACATTCAGTACTTC	CASSLGLAGTNIQYF	TRBV11-3	TRBJ2-4	TRBD2	-	15
TGCGCCAGCAGCCAGGTGGCGGGACCCTACGAGCAGTACTTC	CASSQVAGPYEQYF	TRBV5-1	TRBJ2-7	-	-	14
TGTGCCACCCGACAGGGGCGAACCGGGGAGCTGTTTTTT	CATRQGRTGELFF	TRBV19	TRBJ2-2	TRBD1	-	13
TGTGCCAGCAGCTTATTCGGAGGGGAGGCGAACACCGGGGAGCTGTTTTTT	CASSLFGGEANTGELFF	TRBV11-2	TRBJ2-2	-	-	17
TGTGCCAGCAGCGCTGGACAATACGCCTCCTACGAGCAGTACTTC	CASSAGQYASYEQYF	TRBV9	TRBJ2-7	-	-	15
TGTGCCAGCAGCTTGGCCGCCAGACCCACCGGGGAGCTGTTTTTT	CASSLAARPTGELFF	TRBV5-4	TRBJ2-2	-	-	15
TGCGCCAGCAGCTTGGGATCAGCGGGGGCCCAAGAGACCCAGTACTTC	CASSLGSAGAQETQYF	TRBV5-1	TRBJ2-5	TRBD2	-	16
TGTGCCAGCAGTTCTGTAACAGGGGTTGGAGCCGGGGAGCTGTTTTTT	CASSSVTGVGAGELFF	TRBV27	TRBJ2-2	TRBD1	-	16
TGTGCCAGCAGCCCGGGCGGAGGCCAGACCCAGTACTTC	CASSPGGGQTQYF	TRBV7-3	TRBJ2-5	-	once	13
TGTGCCAGTAGCAAGAATAACAATGAGCAGTTCTTC	CASSKNNNEQFF	TRBV19	TRBJ2-1	-	-	12
TGTGCCAGCAGTGAATTATTACAGAGGGCCTACGAGCAGTACTTC	CASSELLQRAYEQYF	TRBV6-1	TRBJ2-7	-	-	15
TGTGCCAGCAGCCCCCTAGCGGGAGCTGTCACAGATACGCAGTATTTT	CASSPLAGAVTDTQYF	TRBV7-8	TRBJ2-3	TRBD2	-	16
TGCGCCAGCAGCTTGGTGCCCGGGTCCGGCGGGACCCAGTACTTC	CASSLVPGSGGTQYF	TRBV5-1	TRBJ2-5	-	-	15
TGTGCCAGCAGTTACTCTGGCTACCCCACCTACGAGCAGTACTTC	CASSYSGYPTYEQYF	TRBV6-5	TRBJ2-7	-	-	15
TGTGCCAGCAGGAGGGCAGGAGTGAACACTGAAGCTTTCTTT	CASRRAGVNTEAFF	TRBV25-1	TRBJ1-1	-	-	14
TGTGCCAGCAGTTCCCTCGACAGGGGTGGGACAGATACGCAGTATTTT	CASSSLDRGGTDTQYF	TRBV27	TRBJ2-3	TRBD1	-	16
TGTGCCACATCGTCCAGGGGGTTTCTTAATGGCTACACCTTC	CATSSRGFLNGYTF	TRBV10-3	TRBJ1-2	TRBD1	-	14
TGTGCCAGCAGCTCGGTTAGGGACCCCAGGGGCTACACCTTC	CASSSVRDPRGYTF	TRBV7-9	TRBJ1-2	-	-	14
TGTGCCAGCAGTGACCCCGGGAGCAAAATAAACATTCAGTACTTC	CASSDPGSKINIQYF	TRBV25-1	TRBJ2-4	-	-	15
TGTGCCAGCAGCTTGGGAGAGACCCAGTACTTC	CASSLGETQYF	TRBV11-2	TRBJ2-5	-	-	11
TGTGCCAGCAGCGCCAACAGGGGCTCCTACAATGAGCAGTTCTTC	CASSANRGSYNEQFF	TRBV2	TRBJ2-1	TRBD1	-	15
TGTGCCAGCAGTTCCCCTTCGGTATATGGCTACACCTTC	CASSSPSVYGYTF	TRBV28	TRBJ1-2	-	-	13
TGCGCCAGCAGTTCCTCGACGGGATATGGCTACACCTTC	CASSSSTGYGYTF	TRBV10-1	TRBJ1-2	-	few	13
TGTGCCAGCAGTCCCACCAGCTCCTACGAGCAGTACTTC	CASSPTSSYEQYF	TRBV27	TRBJ2-7	-	few	13
TGTGCCTGGAGTTTTACTAGCGGCTTCTACGAGCAGTACTTC	CAWSFTSGFYEQYF	TRBV30	TRBJ2-7	TRBD2	-	14
TGTGCCAGTAGTATAAGGCCAAACACCGGGGAGCTGTTTTTT	CASSIRPNTGELFF	TRBV19	TRBJ2-2	-	-	14
TGCGCCAGCAGCTTGGGCGGGACAGCCCCCTACGAGCAGTACTTC	CASSLGGTAPYEQYF	TRBV5-1	TRBJ2-7	-	-	15
TGTGCCTGGAGTGGCCTGGCGGGCACTGAAGCCTTCTTT	CAWSGLAGTEAFF	TRBV30	TRBJ1-1	-	once	13
TGTGCCAGCAGTGAGACATCCTTGGGGGAGCAGTACTTC	CASSETSLGEQYF	TRBV2	TRBJ2-7	-	-	13